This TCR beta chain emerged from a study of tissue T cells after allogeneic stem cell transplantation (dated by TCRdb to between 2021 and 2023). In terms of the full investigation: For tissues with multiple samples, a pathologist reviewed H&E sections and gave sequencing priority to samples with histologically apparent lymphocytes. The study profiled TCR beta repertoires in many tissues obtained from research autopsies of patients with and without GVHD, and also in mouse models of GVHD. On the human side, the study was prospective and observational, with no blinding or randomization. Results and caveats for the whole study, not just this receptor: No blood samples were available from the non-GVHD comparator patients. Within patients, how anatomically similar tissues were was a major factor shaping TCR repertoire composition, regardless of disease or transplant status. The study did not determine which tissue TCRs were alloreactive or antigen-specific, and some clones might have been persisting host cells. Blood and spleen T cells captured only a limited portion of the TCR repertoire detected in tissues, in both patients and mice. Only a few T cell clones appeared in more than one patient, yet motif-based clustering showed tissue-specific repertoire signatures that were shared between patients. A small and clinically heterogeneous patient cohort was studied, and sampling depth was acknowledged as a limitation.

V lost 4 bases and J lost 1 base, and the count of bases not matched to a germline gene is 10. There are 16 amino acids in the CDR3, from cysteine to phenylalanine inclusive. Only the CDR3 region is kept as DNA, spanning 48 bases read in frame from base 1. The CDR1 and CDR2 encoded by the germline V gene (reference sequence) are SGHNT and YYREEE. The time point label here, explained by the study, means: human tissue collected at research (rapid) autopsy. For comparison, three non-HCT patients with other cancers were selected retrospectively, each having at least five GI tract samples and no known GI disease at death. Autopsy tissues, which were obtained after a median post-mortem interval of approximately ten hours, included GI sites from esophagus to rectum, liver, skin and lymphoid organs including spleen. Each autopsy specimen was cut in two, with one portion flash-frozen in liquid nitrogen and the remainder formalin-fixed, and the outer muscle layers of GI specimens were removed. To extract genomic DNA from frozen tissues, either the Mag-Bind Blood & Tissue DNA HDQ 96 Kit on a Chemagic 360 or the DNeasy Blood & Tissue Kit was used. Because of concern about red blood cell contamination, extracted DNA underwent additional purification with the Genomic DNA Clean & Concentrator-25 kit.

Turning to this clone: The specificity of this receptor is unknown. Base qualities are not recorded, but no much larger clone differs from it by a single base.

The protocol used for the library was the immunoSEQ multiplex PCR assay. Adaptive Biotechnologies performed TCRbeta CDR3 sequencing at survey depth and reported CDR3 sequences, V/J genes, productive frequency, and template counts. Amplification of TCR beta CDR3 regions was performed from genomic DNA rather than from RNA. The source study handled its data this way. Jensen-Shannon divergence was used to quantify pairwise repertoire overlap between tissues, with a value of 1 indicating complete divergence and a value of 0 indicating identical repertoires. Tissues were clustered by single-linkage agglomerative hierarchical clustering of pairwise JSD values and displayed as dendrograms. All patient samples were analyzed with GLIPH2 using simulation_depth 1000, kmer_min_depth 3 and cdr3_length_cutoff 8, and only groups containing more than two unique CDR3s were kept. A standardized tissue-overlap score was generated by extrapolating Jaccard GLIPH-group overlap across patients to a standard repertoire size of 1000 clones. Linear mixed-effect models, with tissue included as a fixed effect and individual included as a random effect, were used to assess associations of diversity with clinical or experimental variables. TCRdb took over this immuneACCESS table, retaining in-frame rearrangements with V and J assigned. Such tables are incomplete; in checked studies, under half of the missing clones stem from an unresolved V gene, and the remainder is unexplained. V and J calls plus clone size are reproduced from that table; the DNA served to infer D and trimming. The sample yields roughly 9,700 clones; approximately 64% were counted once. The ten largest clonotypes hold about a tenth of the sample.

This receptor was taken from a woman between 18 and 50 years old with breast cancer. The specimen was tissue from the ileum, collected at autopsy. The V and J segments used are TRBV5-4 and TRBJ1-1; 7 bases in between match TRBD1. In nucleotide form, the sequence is TGTGCCAGCAGCCCCGCCGGACAGGCGAAGAACACTGAAGCTTTCTTT. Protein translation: CASSPAGQAKNTEAFF.